The source of this TCR beta chain is a study of control samples from healthy donors and cancer patients. The method was immunoSEQ multiplex PCR; TCRdb's version includes in-frame clones alone and lacks a portion of them. The sample holds approximately 130,000 clones; around 87% are singletons and the top ten take roughly 2.8%. This CDR3 has 15 residues. The clonotype was recovered from a man between 60 and 75 years old in good health. The chain employs TRBV21-1 and TRBJ2-7; the table's D call of TRBD1 was not tested on the DNA. TRBV21-1 is a documented pseudogene. Sequencing input: blood. The CDR3 DNA sequence: TGTGCCAGCAGGTTCCCCGCACAGGCCAGGTACGAGCAGTACTTC. This codes for CASRFPAQARYEQYF.